The T cell receptor (beta chain) under discussion was sequenced for a study of T cell repertoires and HLA-DP antigens. Study conclusions and caveats: Naive and memory CD4+ cells were analysed together, not apart. Pre-culture clonality, about 0.036, was far below sorted CD137+ clonality of 0.35 to 0.4.

Of note for this clone: Its target is unknown.

This CDR3 is 14 amino acids long. Germline CDR1 reads SEHNR; CDR2 reads FQNEAQ (reference sequence). V was shortened by 8 bases and J by 8 bases, with 21 bases between the two germline ends. The primer mix covered 54 TRBV segments and 13 TRBJ segments. Each pre-culture CD4+ sample aimed for hundreds of thousands of T cell genomes at deep resolution. Sequencing was performed with immunoSEQ multiplex PCR; in TCRdb, only in-frame clones are kept and a portion is missing. The sample has 90,000 to 130,000 clones, nearly 95% seen once; the top ten hold over 0.25%. The sequencing input was CD4+ T cells from PBMCs. V gene TRBV7-9 combines with J gene TRBJ1-2, with no clear D. The source of this sequence is a woman under 30 in good health and CMV-seronegative. Here the CDR3 reads CASREWTQAGGYTF. The CDR3 DNA follows: TGTGCCAGCCGAGAATGGACCCAGGCGGGAGGCTACACCTTC.